The subject of this entry is one T cell receptor (beta chain). What it binds is not known. These data are taken from a study of T cells in localized non-small cell lung cancer. Points from the study as a whole: Measurement of T cell clonality placed uninvolved adjacent lung highest, above the level in tumor.

Some clones are missing from TCRdb's copy, which holds only in-frame ones; the method was immunoSEQ multiplex PCR. Of about 24,000 clones listed, around nine tenths are singletons. This CDR3 is 11 amino acids long. The source material was peripheral blood, sampled before any cancer treatment. The TCR was taken from a woman between 40 and 69 years old with stage I lung adenocarcinoma. The chain is built from TRBV12-2 and TRBJ2-5; TRBD2, the table's D call, was not compared with the DNA. TRBV12-2 is a documented pseudogene. The CDR3: CASRPQETQYF. Here the CDR3 DNA reads TGTGCAAGTCGCCCTCAAGAGACCCAGTACTTC.